Below, 25 T cell receptor beta chains from the same sample are listed, as sequenced in a study of cytomegalovirus exposure and HLA in healthy donors. Amplification used 60 Vbeta primers and 13 Jbeta primers. Sequencing was performed with immunoSEQ multiplex PCR; in TCRdb, only in-frame clones are kept and a portion is missing. The sample consists of some 130,000 clones, around 70% of them appearing once. The sample consisted of PBMCs. The receptor source for this set is a woman aged 55-69 years in good health and CMV-seropositive.

CDR3 residues: CASSLVRTETYGYTF. CDR3 in DNA: TGTGCCAGCAGCTTGGTTCGGACAGAAACCTATGGCTACACCTTC. The rearrangement links TRBV5-6 to TRBJ1-2; the D gene is possibly TRBD1 (6 bases). Germline V CDR1 and CDR2: SGHDT, YYEEEE. CDR3 size: 15 residues. The ends were cut back, 0 bases at V and 4 bases at J, with 13 bases in the middle.

The chain joins TRBV20-1 to TRBJ1-1, with D possibly TRBD1 on 5 matching bases. Germline CDR1 reads DFQATT; CDR2 reads SNEGSKA (reference sequence). V was cut by 0 bases and J by 10 bases, with 6 bases left in between. The CDR3 contains 10 residues. The CDR3 DNA is TGCAGTGCTAGAGAGGGGGGAGCTTTCTTT. Translated: CSAREGGAFF.

The chain employs TRBV4-1 and TRBJ2-3, with D maybe TRBD2 (6 bases). Trimming removed 4 bases from V and 11 bases from J, with 22 bases in between. Germline CDR1 is MGHRA and CDR2 is YSYEKL. This CDR3 comprises 15 residues. The CDR3 DNA reads TGCGCCAGCAGCCCGGCCGGGACCCAAGGGAGGAGGCAGTATTTT. Amino acids: CASSPAGTQGRRQYF.

This clone was recorded once. The V call is TRBV5-6, the J call TRBJ2-3, with TRBD2 as a possible D gene (6 bases). CDR1 is SGHDT and CDR2 is YYEEEE in the germline V gene. This CDR3 region has 14 residues. V shed 0 bases and J shed 5 bases, with 10 bases lying between them. CDR3 sequence reads: CASSLVSSEDTQYF. CDR3 coding DNA: TGTGCCAGCAGCTTGGTCTCTAGCGAAGATACGCAGTATTTT. Full variable domain (missing parts from reference TRBV5-6 and TRBJ2-3): DAGVTQSPTHLIKTRGQQVTLRCSPKSGHDTVSWYQQALGQGPQFIFQYYEEEERQRGNFPDRFSGHQFPNYSSELNVNALLLGDSALYLCASSLVSSEDTQYFGPGTRLTVL.

The chain couples TRBV6-5 to TRBJ2-2, with 9 bases fitting TRBD2. With 6 bases clipped from V and 6 bases from J, the junction kept 8 bases outside the gene matches. This CDR3 has 15 residues. Germline loops: CDR1 MNHEY, CDR2 SVGAGI. DNA of the CDR3: TGTGCCAGCAGGGGCCTCGCTAGCGGGGCCGGGGAGCTGTTTTTT. It specifies CASRGLASGAGELFF.

The chain has TRBV18 and TRBJ2-7; D is perhaps TRBD1 (6 bases). CDR3 length equals 14 residues. The V gene lost 3 bases and the J gene lost 4 bases, with 13 bases spanning the gap. Per the germline V gene, CDR1 is KGHSH and CDR2 is LQKENI. This chain's CDR3 is CASSPTQGSYEQYF. The CDR3 DNA is TGTGCCAGCTCACCTACACAGGGTAGTTACGAGCAGTACTTC.

The chain employs TRBV6-6 and TRBJ2-3, with TRBD2 matching over 8 bases. CDR1 is MNHNY and CDR2 is SVGAGI in the germline V gene (reference sequence). The CDR3 runs 15 residues. Trimming removed 4 bases from V and 3 bases from J; junction bases left unmatched: 6. CDR3 coding DNA: TGTGCCAGCAGTTCAACCATAGCGGGGACAGATACGCAGTATTTT. It is translated as CASSSTIAGTDTQYF.

This clone was observed a handful of times. This sequence joins TRBV5-1 and TRBJ2-5; 8 bases agree with TRBD2. The CDR3 totals 16 residues. V dropped 0 bases and J dropped 5; count of bases not matched to a gene: 9. Per germline, CDR1 SGHRS and CDR2 YFSETQ. The CDR3 spells CASSLGPAGGGETQYF. CDR3 coding DNA: TGCGCCAGCAGCTTGGGACCGGCGGGAGGAGGGGAGACCCAGTACTTC.

The chain recombines TRBV5-4 with TRBJ2-7; possible D gene TRBD1, 8 bases. This CDR3 is 17 amino acids long. CDR1 is SGHNT, CDR2 YYREEE, per germline (reference sequence). The CDR3 nucleotides are TGTGCGACCCCTCGGGGGGCAGGGGGCTTTTCGTCCTACGAGCAGTACTTC. This sequence encodes CATPRGAGGFSSYEQYF.

This sequence joins TRBV15 and TRBJ2-4; possibly TRBD2 for D (6 bases). V lost 1 base and J lost 4, with 23 bases in between. CDR3 size: 19 residues. Germline CDR1 and CDR2: LNHNV and YYDKDF (reference sequence). The CDR3: CATSRVFSRDPFGKNIQYF. The CDR3 coding sequence is TGTGCCACCAGCAGAGTATTTTCGCGGGACCCCTTCGGGAAAAACATTCAGTACTTC.

This chain joins TRBV23-1 and TRBJ2-1; 9 nucleotides line up with TRBD2. TRBV23-1 is labeled an ORF, and its function is uncertain. V gave up 2 bases and J gave up 8 bases; unmatched junction bases: 7. The CDR3 contains 15 residues. The CDR3 sequence is CASSQVSGSTYEQFF. The CDR3 DNA reads TGCGCCAGCAGTCAAGTTAGCGGGAGTACCTATGAGCAGTTCTTC.

This chain connects TRBV5-6 to TRBJ2-5, with D possibly being TRBD1 (7 bases). Trimming removed 1 base at V and 0 bases at J, with 13 bases between. Looked up from germline, CDR1 is SGHDT and CDR2 is YYEEEE. The CDR3 length is 16 residues. The CDR3 sequence is CASSLMGGQNQETQYF. In DNA form, the CDR3 reads TGTGCCAGCAGCTTGATGGGGGGACAGAACCAAGAGACCCAGTACTTC.

The genes are TRBV30 and TRBJ2-1, with 10 positions matching TRBD2. The CDR3 has 15 amino acids. CDR1 is GTSNPN and CDR2 is SVGIG in the germline V gene (reference sequence). The trim removed 2 bases at V and 5 bases at J, leaving 6 bases unmatched. The CDR3 protein is CAWSLAGGSHNEQFF. The CDR3 DNA sequence: TGTGCCTGGAGTTTAGCGGGAGGCTCTCACAATGAGCAGTTCTTC.

This chain connects TRBV5-4 to TRBJ1-2, with a weak D call TRBD1 (6 bases). Germline assignment: CDR1 SGHNT and CDR2 YYREEE (reference sequence). The CDR3 spans 15 residues. Deletions cut 1 base from V and 4 bases from J, with 14 bases between. The CDR3 sequence is CASSLSPGTTYGYTF. CDR3 DNA: TGTGCCAGCAGCTTGTCTCCCGGGACAACCTATGGCTACACCTTC.

The J gene is TRBJ2-3, the V gene TRBV2; 10 nucleotides line up with TRBD2. The germline CDR1 and CDR2 sequences are SNHLY and FYNNEI. The trim removed 9 bases at V and 5 bases at J, leaving 11 bases unmatched. The CDR3 runs to 15 residues. In DNA, the CDR3 is TGTGCCAGTAAAGCGGGAGGGTTTCGCGGAGATACGCAGTATTTT. It encodes CASKAGGFRGDTQYF.

The gene calls are TRBV28 and TRBJ1-5, with D perhaps TRBD1 (6 bases). Trimming removed 7 bases from V and 3 bases from J, with 10 bases in between. There are 13 residues in the CDR3. Germline assignment: CDR1 MDHEN and CDR2 SYDVKM. CDR3 amino acids: CASTHRVNQPQHF. The CDR3 DNA is TGTGCCAGCACCCACAGGGTCAATCAGCCCCAGCATTTT. Complete variable domain (other parts from reference TRBV28 and TRBJ1-5): DVKVTQSSRYLVKRTGEKVFLECVQDMDHENMFWYRQDPGLGLRLIYFSYDVKMKEKGDIPEGYSVSREKKERFSLILESASTNQTSMYLCASTHRVNQPQHFGDGTRLSIL.

A word on this clone: One end of the junction fails to match germline, which may point to a read error. Other DNA sequences in this specimen translate into the identical CDR3. The chain has TRBV4-2 and TRBJ2-4, with 8 positions matching TRBD2. The length of the CDR3 is 15 residues. The germline CDR1 and CDR2 sequences are LGHNA and YNFKEQ. This CDR3 reads CASSQAGDAKNIQYF. The CDR3 coding sequence is TGTGCCAGCAGTCAAGCGGGAGATGCCAAAAACATTCAGTACTTC.

This rearrangement joins TRBV10-3 to TRBJ2-3; D unresolved. This CDR3 spans 11 amino acids. Trimming pared 2 bases from V and 5 bases from J, leaving 2 bases between. CDR1 is ENHRY and CDR2 is SYGVKD in the germline V gene. The CDR3, as DNA: TGTGCCATCAGTGAGCGAGATACGCAGTATTTT. It specifies CAISERDTQYF.

The J gene is TRBJ2-7, the V gene TRBV28, with 8 positions matching TRBD1. Germline assignment: CDR1 MDHEN and CDR2 SYDVKM. Unmatched junction bases numbered 13, after V lost 2 bases and J lost 10 bases. The CDR3 spans 15 residues. CDR3 region: CASSLSWGDRLIQYF. The CDR3 DNA sequence: TGTGCCAGCAGTTTAAGTTGGGGGGACAGGCTCATCCAGTACTTC.

The chain links TRBV18 to TRBJ2-7; a weak D match, TRBD1 (6 bases). V lost 5 bases and J lost 5, with 13 bases in between. Germline V lookup: CDR1 KGHSH, CDR2 LQKENI. CDR3 size: 13 residues. This CDR3 reads CASSGTNPNEQYF. The CDR3 bases are TGTGCCAGCTCAGGGACAAATCCAAACGAGCAGTACTTC.

Notes on this clone: In the same sample, other DNA sequences code for this CDR3. V gene TRBV6-5 combines with J gene TRBJ1-2; no firm D call. Germline V gene lookup returns CDR1 MNHEY and CDR2 SVGAGI. The CDR3 totals 14 residues. V was cut by 2 bases and J by 0 bases, with 7 bases left in between. In DNA form, the CDR3 reads TGTGCCAGCAGTTACGGTCGGGCTAACTATGGCTACACCTTC. It encodes CASSYGRANYGYTF.

The table lists this clone with a few counts. The chain combines TRBV5-4 with TRBJ2-7; no reliable D call. V lost 6 bases and J 2 bases, leaving 18 bases between the germline ends. The CDR3 covers 15 residues. From germline, CDR1 is SGHNT and CDR2 YYREEE (reference sequence). Here the CDR3 reads CASTHSGSPPYEQYF. DNA of the CDR3: TGTGCCAGCACCCACTCCGGGTCGCCTCCCTACGAGCAGTACTTC.

The chain links TRBV7-2 to TRBJ1-5; 8 bases match TRBD1. Germline assignment: CDR1 SGHTA and CDR2 FQGNSA. This CDR3 comprises 15 residues. V lost 4 bases and J lost 6; bases outside the gene matches: 8. The CDR3 protein is CASSSSTGGIQPQHF. In DNA form, the CDR3 reads TGTGCCAGCAGCTCAAGTACAGGGGGTATTCAGCCCCAGCATTTT.

The chain uses TRBV9 and TRBJ2-3; TRBD2 matches at 8 bases. The CDR3 contains 17 residues. Germline trimming cut 4 bases from V and 2 bases from J; bases unmatched to any gene: 12. Germline CDR1 reads SGDLS; CDR2 reads YYNGEE. The CDR3 DNA reads as TGTGCCAGCAGCTCACTGAAAGGGACTAGACACACAGATACGCAGTATTTT. It is translated as CASSSLKGTRHTDTQYF.

The V and J genes are TRBV30 and TRBJ2-1, with TRBD2 identical over 11 bases. Germline V gene sequence: CDR1 GTSNPN, CDR2 SVGIG (reference sequence). V shed 5 bases, J shed 14 bases, and the junction held 14 bases outside the gene matches. This CDR3 is 14 amino acids long. CDR3 sequence (DNA): TGTGCCTGGTCGACCGGGACTAGCGGAAAAGGGGAGTTCTTC. Its protein is CAWSTGTSGKGEFF. The entire variable domain, with the rest obtained from reference TRBV30 and TRBJ2-1, is as follows: SQTIHQWPATLVQPVGSPLSLECTVEGTSNPNLYWYRQAAGRGLQLLFYSVGIGQISSEVPQNLSASRPQDRQFILSSKKLLLSDSGFYLCAWSTGTSGKGEFFGPGTRLTVL.